This is a list of T cell receptor beta chains from one sample in a study of blood T cell repertoires in COVID-19. Repertoires were generated with immunoSEQ multiplex PCR, while TCRdb's copy carries only in-frame clones and drops some. The sample includes roughly 49,000 clones, 75% to 90% seen only once; the top ten take around an eighth. The sample consisted of peripheral blood. These receptors all stem from a human donor in a cohort sampled during active COVID-19. CDR3s include the opening cysteine and the closing phenylalanine or tryptophan. The order of the fields is J gene, D gene, V gene, clone size, CDR3 protein, CDR3 DNA. D genes are given only for firm matches. A row's size may be missing; if present it is once, few, many or a size class.

TRBJ1-1 TRBD1 TRBV6-5 - CASKIRGQSEAFF TGTGCCAGCAAAATTAGGGGGCAGAGTGAAGCTTTCTTT
TRBJ1-6 - TRBV9 - CASSEGGSSSPLHF TGTGCCAGCAGCGAGGGAGGGAGCTCCTCACCCCTCCACTTT
TRBJ1-6 TRBD1 TRBV30 few CAWTGDSNSPLHF TGTGCCTGGACGGGGGACAGTAATTCACCCCTCCACTTT
TRBJ1-2 - TRBV30 few CAWSVLGGSGIYTF TGTGCCTGGAGTGTACTCGGGGGATCAGGAATCTACACCTTC
TRBJ2-2 - TRBV7-2 - CASSLTGGTGRELFF TGTGCCAGCAGCTTAACGGGAGGGACAGGGCGTGAGCTGTTTTTT
TRBJ2-7 - TRBV18 - CASSSPYEQYF TGTGCCAGCTCATCCCCTTACGAGCAGTACTTC
TRBJ1-1 TRBD1 TRBV30 - CAWSKTGVHTEAFF TGTGCCTGGAGTAAAACAGGGGTTCACACTGAAGCTTTCTTT
TRBJ2-3 TRBD2 TRBV27 once CASSLTSGDTDTQYF TGTGCCAGCAGCCTTACTAGCGGGGACACAGATACGCAGTATTTT
TRBJ2-5 TRBD1 TRBV28 - CASRGGDREWTQYF TGTGCCAGCAGGGGGGGGGACAGGGAGTGGACCCAGTACTTC
TRBJ2-7 TRBD2 TRBV4-1 - CASSQEGAGVYEQYF TGCGCCAGCAGCCAAGAAGGGGCGGGGGTCTACGAGCAGTACTTC
TRBJ1-6 - TRBV7-2 - CASSLRDIMSSYNSPLHF TGTGCCAGCAGCTTAAGAGACATCATGAGCTCCTATAATTCACCCCTCCACTTT
TRBJ2-5 TRBD2 TRBV6-6 - CASRGLAGDETQYF TGTGCCAGCAGGGGACTAGCGGGGGATGAGACCCAGTACTTC
TRBJ1-1 - TRBV29-1 - CSVDPGGNTEAFF TGCAGCGTCGATCCAGGAGGGAACACTGAAGCTTTCTTT
TRBJ1-5 - TRBV4-1 - CASSPGQINQPQHF TGCGCCAGCAGCCCTGGACAGATCAATCAGCCCCAGCATTTT
TRBJ1-4 - TRBV19 - CASSSPGDRTEKLFF TGTGCCAGTAGCTCCCCCGGCGACAGGACTGAAAAACTGTTTTTT
TRBJ2-3 TRBD2 TRBV6-5 - CASTMGGGLTDTQYF TGTGCCAGCACCATGGGCGGGGGTCTCACAGATACGCAGTATTTT
TRBJ2-3 TRBD2 TRBV7-9 - CASSLARFSTSGHTDTQYF TGTGCCAGCAGCTTAGCGAGGTTCTCGACTAGCGGGCACACAGATACGCAGTATTTT
TRBJ1-1 TRBD1 TRBV2 - CASSDRDRVCFF TGTGCCAGCAGTGATCGGGACAGGGTGTGCTTCTTT
TRBJ1-2 TRBD1 TRBV7-2 - CASSLGQGEAGYTF TGTGCCAGCAGCTTAGGACAGGGGGAAGCTGGCTACACCTTC
TRBJ1-2 - TRBV6-2/TRBV6-3 - CASSYSPQLLYGYTF TGTGCCAGCAGTTACTCCCCACAGCTCTTGTATGGCTACACCTTC
TRBJ2-1 - TRBV19 many CASTFYNEQFF TGTGCCAGTACCTTTTACAATGAGCAGTTCTTC
TRBJ1-5 - TRBV5-6 - CASSLRVQPQHF TGTGCCAGCAGCTTGCGCGTTCAGCCCCAGCATTTT
TRBJ2-7 TRBD2 TRBV15 - CATSRFLGGRSYEQYF TGTGCCACCAGCAGATTTTTGGGGGGGAGGTCCTACGAGCAGTACTTC
TRBJ1-2 - TRBV3-1/TRBV3-2 once CASSQGGSTRHGYTF TGTGCCAGCAGCCAAGGCGGCTCTACTAGGCATGGCTACACCTTC
TRBJ1-2 TRBD1 TRBV12-5 - CASGLGDREHYGYTF TGTGCTAGTGGTTTGGGGGACAGGGAGCACTATGGCTACACCTTC
TRBJ1-2 - TRBV30 few CAWSVGPNGYTF TGTGCCTGGAGTGTTGGCCCCAATGGCTACACCTTC
TRBJ2-2 - TRBV5-6 - CASGTLVTNTGELFF TGTGCCAGCGGCACCCTCGTAACGAACACCGGGGAGCTGTTTTTT
TRBJ1-2 TRBD1 TRBV25-1 - CASSDEGQGAYGYTF TGTGCCAGCAGTGACGAGGGACAGGGCGCCTATGGCTACACCTTC
TRBJ1-2 - TRBV2 - CASSSGVTLDGYTF TGTGCCAGCAGCTCAGGGGTTACGCTCGATGGCTACACCTTC
TRBJ1-4 TRBD1 TRBV4-3 - CASSGRQGAKNEKLFF TGCGCCAGCAGCGGACGACAGGGGGCGAAAAATGAAAAACTGTTTTTT
TRBJ1-5 - TRBV5-4 - CASSLGTVGQPQHF TGTGCCAGCAGCTTGGGGACAGTGGGCCAGCCCCAGCATTTT
TRBJ1-2 - TRBV18 - CASSPDKAYGYTF TGTGCCAGCTCACCGGACAAGGCCTATGGCTACACCTTC
TRBJ1-2 - TRBV19 - CASSIRPSVNGYTF TGTGCCAGTAGTATCCGTCCCTCGGTGAATGGCTACACCTTC
TRBJ1-6 TRBD1 TRBV4-1 few CASSQEGTGGSPLHF TGCGCCAGCAGCCAAGAGGGAACAGGGGGGTCACCCCTCCACTTT
TRBJ1-2 TRBD1 TRBV18 once CASSPTPQGANGYTF TGTGCCAGCTCACCGACTCCACAGGGGGCTAATGGCTACACCTTC
TRBJ2-7 - TRBV28 - CASSSRDTSYEQYF TGTGCCAGCAGTTCCCGGGACACCTCCTACGAGCAGTACTTC
TRBJ2-7 - TRBV9 - CASSVATGVDIAYEQYF TGTGCCAGCAGCGTAGCTACTGGGGTGGACATTGCCTACGAGCAGTACTTC
TRBJ1-1 - TRBV6-2/TRBV6-3 - CASSRRGVTEAFF TGTGCCAGCAGCCGACGCGGGGTCACTGAAGCTTTCTTT
TRBJ1-4 - TRBV18 - CASSPGRGGEKLFF TGTGCCAGCTCTCCAGGCAGGGGTGGAGAAAAACTGTTTTTT
TRBJ2-4 - TRBV5-1 - CASSSTGTQSPKNIQYF TGCGCCAGCAGCTCGACCGGGACTCAGAGCCCCAAAAACATTCAGTACTTC
TRBJ1-6 TRBD1 TRBV2 - CASSPRTGDNNSPLHF TGTGCCAGCAGTCCTAGGACAGGGGATAACAATTCACCCCTCCACTTT
TRBJ1-1 - TRBV6-5 - CASSSGWNTEAFF TGTGCCAGCAGCTCAGGGTGGAACACTGAAGCTTTCTTT
TRBJ2-7 - TRBV27 - CASSLFTGPYEQYF TGTGCCAGCAGTTTATTTACAGGTCCCTACGAGCAGTACTTC
TRBJ1-6 - TRBV6-6 once CASSLDSYNSPLHF TGTGCCAGCAGCCTGGACAGTTATAATTCACCCCTCCACTTT
TRBJ2-7 - TRBV15 - CATSRDRALGYEQYF TGTGCCACCAGCAGAGACAGGGCCCTTGGGTACGAGCAGTACTTC
TRBJ1-5 - TRBV24-1 - CATSREGNQPQHF TGTGCCACCAGTCGTGAGGGCAATCAGCCCCAGCATTTT
TRBJ2-1 TRBD1 TRBV7-2 - CASSPGTASWNEQFF TGTGCCAGCAGCCCTGGGACAGCTTCTTGGAATGAGCAGTTCTTC
TRBJ1-2 TRBD1 TRBV7-2 few CASSLHTGDGYTF TGTGCCAGCAGCCTACACACAGGGGATGGCTACACCTTC
TRBJ2-5 - TRBV4-1 few CATRGGRETQYF TGCGCCACCCGAGGAGGGCGGGAGACCCAGTACTTC
TRBJ1-2 - TRBV7-9 - CASSPQTGVGYTF TGTGCCAGCAGCCCCCAAACGGGAGTAGGCTACACCTTC
TRBJ1-5 TRBD1 TRBV2 once CASRDRGSNQPQHF TGTGCCAGCAGGGACAGGGGAAGCAATCAGCCCCAGCATTTT
TRBJ1-5 - TRBV11-2 - CASSLVGLFSWRNQPQHF TGTGCCAGCAGCTTAGTTGGACTATTTTCTTGGCGCAATCAGCCCCAGCATTTT
TRBJ1-1 - TRBV19 - CASTPGRAVNTEAFF TGTGCCAGTACCCCCGGGAGGGCTGTGAACACTGAAGCTTTCTTT
TRBJ2-3 TRBD2 TRBV6-4 few CASSTSGGATDTQYF TGTGCCAGCAGTACTAGCGGGGGGGCCACAGATACGCAGTATTTT
TRBJ2-5 TRBD1 TRBV4-3 - CASSPRTGQETQYF TGCGCCAGCAGCCCCAGGACAGGTCAAGAGACCCAGTACTTC
TRBJ1-1 - TRBV4-1 - CASSQEGATEAFF TGCGCCAGCAGCCAAGAGGGGGCCACTGAAGCTTTCTTT
TRBJ1-6 TRBD1 TRBV30 - CAWSLGTADSPLHF TGTGCCTGGAGTCTAGGGACAGCAGATTCACCCCTCCACTTT
TRBJ2-3 - TRBV6-5 - CASTRGGRLGDTQYF TGTGCCAGCACAAGAGGAGGTCGGCTCGGGGATACGCAGTATTTT
TRBJ1-2 - TRBV3-1/TRBV3-2 few CASSHLSRGAGYTF TGTGCCAGCAGCCATCTGTCCAGGGGCGCGGGCTACACCTTC
TRBJ2-3 - TRBV4-1 - CASSQLLSGFKGDTQYF TGCGCCAGCAGCCAACTGCTATCGGGCTTCAAGGGGGATACGCAGTATTTT